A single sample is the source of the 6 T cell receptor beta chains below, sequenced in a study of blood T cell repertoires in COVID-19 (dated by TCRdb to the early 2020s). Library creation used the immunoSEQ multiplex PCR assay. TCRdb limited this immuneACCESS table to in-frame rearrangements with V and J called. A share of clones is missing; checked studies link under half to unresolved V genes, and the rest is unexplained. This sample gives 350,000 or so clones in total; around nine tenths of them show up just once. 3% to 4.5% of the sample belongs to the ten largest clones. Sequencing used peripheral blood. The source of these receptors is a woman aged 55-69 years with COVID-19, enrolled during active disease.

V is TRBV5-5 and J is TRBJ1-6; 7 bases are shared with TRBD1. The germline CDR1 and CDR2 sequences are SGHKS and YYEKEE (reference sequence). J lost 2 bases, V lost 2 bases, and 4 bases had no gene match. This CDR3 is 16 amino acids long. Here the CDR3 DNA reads TGTGCCAGCAGCTTCCGGGACAGCGCCTATAATTCACCCCTCCACTTT. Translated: CASSFRDSAYNSPLHF.

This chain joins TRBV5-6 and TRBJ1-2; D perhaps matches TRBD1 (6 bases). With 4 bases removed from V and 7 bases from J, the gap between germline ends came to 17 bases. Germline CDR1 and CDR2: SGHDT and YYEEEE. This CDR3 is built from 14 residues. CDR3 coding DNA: TGTGCCAGCAGCCTGTGGGGGAACAGGGCTGGCTACACCTTC. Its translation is CASSLWGNRAGYTF. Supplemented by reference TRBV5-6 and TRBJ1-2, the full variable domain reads DAGVTQSPTHLIKTRGQQVTLRCSPKSGHDTVSWYQQALGQGPQFIFQYYEEEERQRGNFPDRFSGHQFPNYSSELNVNALLLGDSALYLCASSLWGNRAGYTFGSGTRLTVV.

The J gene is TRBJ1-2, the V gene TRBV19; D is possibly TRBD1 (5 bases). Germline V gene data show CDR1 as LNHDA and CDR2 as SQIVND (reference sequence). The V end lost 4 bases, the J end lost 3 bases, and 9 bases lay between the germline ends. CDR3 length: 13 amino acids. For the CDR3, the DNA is TGTGCCAGTAGTAACACGGGGGACTATGGCTACACCTTC. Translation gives CASSNTGDYGYTF.

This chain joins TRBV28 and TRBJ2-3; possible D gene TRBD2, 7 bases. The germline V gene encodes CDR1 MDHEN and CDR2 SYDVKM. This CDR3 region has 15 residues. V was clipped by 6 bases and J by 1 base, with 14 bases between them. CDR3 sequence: CASRQGGAGTDTQYF. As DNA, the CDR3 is TGTGCCAGCAGACAAGGGGGGGCTGGCACAGATACGCAGTATTTT.

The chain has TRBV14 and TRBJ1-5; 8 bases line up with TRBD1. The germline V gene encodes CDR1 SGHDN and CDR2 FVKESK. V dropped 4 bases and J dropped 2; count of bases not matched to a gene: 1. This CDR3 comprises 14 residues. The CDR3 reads CASSRQGRNQPQHF. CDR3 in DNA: TGTGCCAGCAGCCGACAGGGGCGCAATCAGCCCCAGCATTTT.

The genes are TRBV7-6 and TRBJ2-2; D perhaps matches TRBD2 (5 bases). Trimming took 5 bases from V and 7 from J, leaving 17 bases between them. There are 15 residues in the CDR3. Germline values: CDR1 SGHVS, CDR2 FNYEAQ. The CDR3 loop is CASSPWTPIGGELFF. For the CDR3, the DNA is TGTGCCAGCAGCCCATGGACTCCCATCGGCGGGGAGCTGTTTTTT. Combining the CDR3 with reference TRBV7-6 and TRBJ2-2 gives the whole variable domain GAGVSQSPRYKVTKRGQDVALRCDPISGHVSLYWYRQALGQGPEFLTYFNYEAQQDKSGLPNDRFSAERPEGSISTLTIQRTEQRDSAMYRCASSPWTPIGGELFFGEGSRLTVL.